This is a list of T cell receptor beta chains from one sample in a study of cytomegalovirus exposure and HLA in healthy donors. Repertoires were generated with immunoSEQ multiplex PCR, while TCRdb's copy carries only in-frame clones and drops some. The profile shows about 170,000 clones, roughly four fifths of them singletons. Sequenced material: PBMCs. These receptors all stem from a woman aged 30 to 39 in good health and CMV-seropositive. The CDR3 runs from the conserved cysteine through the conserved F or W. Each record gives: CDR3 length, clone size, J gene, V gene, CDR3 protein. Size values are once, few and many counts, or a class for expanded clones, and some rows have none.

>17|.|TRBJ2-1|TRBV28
CASSLAVAGGLYNEQFF
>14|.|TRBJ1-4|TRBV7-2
CASSPYYMDEKLFF
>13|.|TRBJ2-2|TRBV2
CASSVQGTGELFF
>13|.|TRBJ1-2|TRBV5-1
CASTREGNYGYTF
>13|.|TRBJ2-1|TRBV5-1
CASSLTGPNEQFF
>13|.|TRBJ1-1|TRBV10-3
CAISSTGLPEAFF
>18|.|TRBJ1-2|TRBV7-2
CASSLAQTERLANYGYTF
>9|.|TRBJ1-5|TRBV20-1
CSTAQPQHF
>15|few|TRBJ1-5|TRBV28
CASVRGGDSNQPQHF
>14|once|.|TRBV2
CASWVTSGGYEQYF
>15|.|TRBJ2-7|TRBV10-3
CAITDPRTASYEQYF
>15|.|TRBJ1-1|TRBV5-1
CASSPPRQGGTEAFF
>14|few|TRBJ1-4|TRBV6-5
CASRPTGRDEKLFF
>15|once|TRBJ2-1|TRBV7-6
CASSSAGGINNEQFF
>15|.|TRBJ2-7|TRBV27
CASSPPGTSTHEQYF
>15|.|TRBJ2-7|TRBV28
CASSLFGLAGHEQYF
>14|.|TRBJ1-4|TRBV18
CASSVGTGLEKLFF